What follows describes a single T cell receptor beta chain. The antigen is not known. This entry is derived from a study of OX40 agonist ivuxolimab in advanced cancers. Profiling relied on immunoSEQ multiplex PCR, and the TCRdb table lists in-frame clones only, not all of them. Counted here are 10,000 to 15,000 clones, around 90% occurring once; the ten biggest clones make up about 70%. Study-level points and caveats: In the 0.1 to 3.0 mg/kg range, CD4+ and CD8+ blood T cells had expanded clonally by week 6. Patients who responded partially at 0.1-3.0 mg/kg showed clonal expansion ranking among the lowest.

Germline CDR1 and CDR2: LGHNT and FRNRAP. Trimming removed 1 base from V and 2 bases from J, with 15 bases in between. This CDR3 is built from 16 residues. The receptor was isolated from an adult with an advanced solid tumor such as melanoma, head and neck, liver or kidney cancer. The chain uses TRBV12-5 and TRBJ2-7, with a possible D match to TRBD1 (5 bases). Sequencing was performed on CD4+ or CD8+ T cells sorted from blood, taken in a trial of the OX40 agonist ivuxolimab. The CDR3 DNA sequence: TGTGCTAGTGGTTTGGCCTCCAGGGCTTTCACCTACGAGCAGTACTTC. Protein product: CASGLASRAFTYEQYF.